This T cell receptor (beta chain) is from a study of shared T cell receptors in the human thymus. From germline, CDR1 is SNHLY and CDR2 FYNNEI. Trimming pared 6 bases from V and 1 base from J, leaving 15 bases between. There are 15 residues in the CDR3. TCRdb's copy holds only in-frame clones and misses some; the assay was immunoSEQ multiplex PCR. The table has some 700,000 clones, approximately 83% seen once. These sequences were also reported in another study, on human thymus T cells. That study adds: Healthy Finnish infants undergoing corrective surgery for congenital heart defects provided the donor material. Thymic resections from corrective heart surgery supplied the tissue. Thymic and blood repertoires appeared to carry a bias in their V and J gene usage. Unrelated individuals were reported by related research to share highly overlapping thymic repertoires.

This rearrangement joins TRBV2 to TRBJ1-1; no firm D call. The receptor was derived from a girl in the first two years of life with a congenital heart defect. Sequenced: thymocytes. This chain's CDR3 is CASRPSGEKNTEAFF. The CDR3 DNA is TGTGCCAGCAGGCCCTCGGGAGAAAAGAACACTGAAGCTTTCTTT. Filled out from reference TRBV2 and TRBJ1-1, the complete variable domain reads EPEVTQTPSHQVTQMGQEVILRCVPISNHLYFYWYRQILGQKVEFLVSFYNNEISEKSEIFDDQFSVERPDGSNFTLKIRSTKLEDSAMYFCASRPSGEKNTEAFFGQGTRLTVV.